This TCR beta chain is from a study of blood T cell repertoires in COVID-19. Turning to the study itself: The origin of the acute and convalescent COVID-19 samples was the United States, Italy and Spain. T cells, B-cell-depleted T cells, or PBMCs provided the cDNA or gDNA that served as material.

Produced via immunoSEQ multiplex PCR; TCRdb's table is partial and in-frame only. The top ten hold about 7% of the sample, which has 170,000 or so clones, approximately 80% seen once. While infection was still active, Seattle patients were enrolled and then followed longitudinally. Sequencing was performed on peripheral blood. The sequence was collected from a woman aged 35 to 49 with COVID-19, enrolled during active disease.

CDR3 region: CASSVSRDRTYNEQFF. Written as DNA, the CDR3 is TGTGCCAGCAGCGTTAGCCGGGACAGGACATACAATGAGCAGTTCTTC. V and J are TRBV2 and TRBJ2-1, with 8 bases that match TRBD1. V gave up 6 bases and J gave up 4 bases; unmatched junction bases: 11. The CDR3 runs to 16 residues. Per the germline V gene, CDR1 is SNHLY and CDR2 is FYNNEI.